The 18 T cell receptor beta chains listed next were all sequenced from one sample in a study of OX40 agonist ivuxolimab in advanced cancers. TCRdb's copy holds only in-frame clones and misses some; the assay was immunoSEQ multiplex PCR. Of tens of thousands of clones listed, 70% to 90% were seen once; the top ten hold 5.4%. Sequencing used CD4+ or CD8+ T cells sorted from blood, obtained in a trial of the OX40 agonist ivuxolimab. The receptors shown here come from an adult with an advanced solid tumor such as melanoma, head and neck, liver or kidney cancer.

This chain links TRBV7-6 with TRBJ1-4, with D possibly TRBD1 on 6 matching bases. V gave up 5 bases and J gave up 8 bases, with 21 bases separating them. Germline CDR1 and CDR2: SGHVS and FNYEAQ. The CDR3 contains 16 residues. CDR3 nucleotides: TGTGCCAGCAGCCCTTCGGGGGCGTCTAATCGGGAAAAACTGTTTTTT. Translation: CASSPSGASNREKLFF.

In regard to this clone: One end of the junction is discordant with germline, which a read error may explain. The J gene is TRBJ2-3, the V gene TRBV11-2, with D maybe TRBD2 (5 bases). The CDR3 totals 17 residues. CDR1 and CDR2 (germline): SGHAT, FQNNGV. CDR3 DNA: TGTGCCAGCAGCTTAGAGCCGACTCGAGGGTTCACAAATACGCAGTATTTT. It codes for CASSLEPTRGFTNTQYF.

To note about this clone: The junction shows a germline mismatch at one end, possibly a read error. The rearrangement links TRBV5-8 to TRBJ1-2; D gene uncertain. Germline assignment: CDR1 SGHTS and CDR2 YDEGEE. The length of the CDR3 is 11 residues. For the CDR3, the DNA is TGTGCCAGCAGCTTGGCCGGCCTACCGCCCTTC. Its protein product is CASSLAGLPPF.

V gene TRBV4-2 combines with J gene TRBJ2-7; D may match TRBD1 or TRBD2 (5 bases each). V was trimmed by 3 bases and J by 3 bases, leaving 18 bases between them. Germline V gene sequence: CDR1 LGHNA, CDR2 YNFKEQ. The CDR3 length is 16 residues. The CDR3 loop reads CASSQAGTEAIYEQYF. The CDR3 coding sequence is TGTGCCAGCAGCCAGGCCGGGACGGAGGCCATCTACGAGCAGTACTTC.

The rearrangement links TRBV5-1 to TRBJ2-7, with 10 bases matching TRBD2. Germline CDR1 and CDR2: SGHRS and YFSETQ. The CDR3 runs 14 residues. Germline trimming cut 6 bases from V and 6 bases from J; bases unmatched to any gene: 9. For the CDR3, the DNA is TGCGCCAGCACCCGGAGCGGGAGGGCCGGCGAGCAGTACTTC. Encoded protein: CASTRSGRAGEQYF.

The chain uses TRBV9 and TRBJ2-2, with D possibly called TRBD1 or TRBD2 (6 bases each). CDR1 and CDR2 (germline): SGDLS, YYNGEE. This CDR3 has 15 residues. V lost 4 bases, J lost 3 bases, and 13 bases lay in between. CDR3 protein: CASSLGGPHTGELFF. In nucleotides, the CDR3 is TGTGCCAGCAGCCTTGGGGGGCCGCACACCGGGGAGCTGTTTTTT.

This sequence joins TRBV11-1 and TRBJ1-1; D not certain. Deletions cut 2 bases from V and 0 bases from J, with 4 bases between. The CDR3 is made up of 13 amino acids. The V gene's germline CDR1 is SGHAT and CDR2 FQDESV (reference sequence). The CDR3 is CASSLHMNTEAFF. The CDR3 nucleotides read TGTGCCAGCAGCTTACACATGAACACTGAAGCTTTCTTT.

J is TRBJ2-5 and V is TRBV6-5; D gene uncertain. The CDR3 spans 13 residues. Germline-derived CDR1 and CDR2 are MNHEY and SVGAGI. With 0 bases removed from V and 4 bases from J, the gap between germline ends came to 6 bases. The CDR3 reads CASSYSDGETQYF. In nucleotides, the CDR3 is TGTGCCAGCAGTTACTCGGACGGAGAGACCCAGTACTTC.

CDR3 sequence (DNA): TGTGCCAGAAGGTGGGAACTAGCGGGAACCGGGGAGCTGTTTTTT. Its translation is CARRWELAGTGELFF. V gene TRBV21-1 combines with J gene TRBJ2-2; TRBD2 is the table's D call and was not checked against the DNA. TRBV21-1 is reported as a pseudogene. This CDR3 region has 15 residues.

The V and J genes are TRBV5-3 and TRBJ2-5; D is unclear. TRBV5-3 is given ORF status, its function remaining uncertain. This CDR3 has 11 amino acids. The ends were cut back, 1 base at V and 5 bases at J, with 3 bases in the middle. The CDR3 DNA follows: TGTGCCAGAAGCTTGAAGGAGACCCAGTACTTC. Translated: CARSLKETQYF.

This clone showed up just a few times. The V gene is TRBV30, the J gene TRBJ1-2; 12 bases align to TRBD1. The CDR3 is 16 residues long. From germline, CDR1 is GTSNPN and CDR2 SVGIG (reference sequence). Trimming cost V 1 base and J 2 bases; bases outside gene matches: 5. The DNA for the CDR3 is TGTGCCTGGAGTGGGGACAGGGGGCGACTAAACTATGGCTACACCTTC. Translating it yields CAWSGDRGRLNYGYTF.

V is TRBV6-5 and J is TRBJ2-1, with D perhaps TRBD2 (6 bases). Germline lookup yields CDR1 MNHEY and CDR2 SVGAGI. The CDR3 is made up of 14 amino acids. V shed 5 bases and J shed 6 bases, with 14 bases lying between them. The CDR3 sequence: CASSLRLVGNEQFF. The CDR3, as DNA: TGTGCCAGCAGTCTTAGACTAGTTGGCAATGAGCAGTTCTTC.

The J gene is TRBJ1-1, the V gene TRBV7-9; no firm D call. The germline V gene has CDR1 SEHNR and CDR2 FQNEAQ (reference sequence). V gave up 4 bases and J gave up 1 base, with 13 bases separating them. The CDR3 totals 15 residues. The CDR3, as DNA: TGTGCCAGCAGCTCCATCCGCGGTCCGAACACTGAAGCTTTCTTT. Translating gives CASSSIRGPNTEAFF.

This chain joins TRBV6-1 and TRBJ1-6, with 7 bases fitting TRBD1. The V gene's germline CDR1 is MNHNS and CDR2 SASEGT. Trimming at V came to 7 bases and at J to 5 bases, leaving 5 bases not matched to a gene. The CDR3 is 14 amino acids. CDR3 DNA: TGTGCCAGCACTACGACAGGGCATAATTCACCCCTCCACTTT. Residues: CASTTTGHNSPLHF.

The chain joins TRBV2 to TRBJ2-4, with no clear D. The length of the CDR3 is 14 residues. CDR1 and CDR2 from the germline V gene are SNHLY and FYNNEI. Trimming left V 6 bases short and J 0 bases short, with 9 bases between. The CDR3 DNA sequence: TGTGCCAGCAGAGATCTTCTAGCCAAAAACATTCAGTACTTC. Its protein product is CASRDLLAKNIQYF. Combining the CDR3 with reference TRBV2 and TRBJ2-4 gives the whole variable domain EPEVTQTPSHQVTQMGQEVILRCVPISNHLYFYWYRQILGQKVEFLVSFYNNEISEKSEIFDDQFSVERPDGSNFTLKIRSTKLEDSAMYFCASRDLLAKNIQYFGAGTRLSVL.

The chain's CDR3 is CASSLRPVGSYEQYF. DNA of the CDR3: TGTGCCAGCAGTCTCCGACCAGTGGGCTCCTACGAGCAGTACTTC. The chain is built from TRBV27 and TRBJ2-7; no clear D gene. The CDR3 has 15 residues. Trimming removed 5 bases from V and 0 bases from J, with 14 bases in between. Germline CDR1 MNHEY, CDR2 SMNVEV (reference sequence).

The genes are TRBV2 and TRBJ1-5, with D perhaps TRBD1 (6 bases). Germline assignment: CDR1 SNHLY and CDR2 FYNNEI. This CDR3 contains 17 residues. V shed 5 bases and J shed 2 bases, with 19 bases lying between them. In DNA, the CDR3 is TGTGCCAGCAGTCCACGGGCAGGGGTAATACGCAATCAGCCCCAGCATTTT. Its translation: CASSPRAGVIRNQPQHF.

The J gene is TRBJ1-3, the V gene TRBV2; D is unresolved. This CDR3 region has 15 residues. V lost 6 bases, J lost 0 bases, and 12 bases lay in between. Germline lookup yields CDR1 SNHLY and CDR2 FYNNEI. The CDR3 region is CASSPESLSGNTIYF. The CDR3 region has the DNA TGTGCCAGCAGCCCCGAATCACTCTCTGGAAACACCATATATTTT.